Sequencing of this T cell receptor beta chain was carried out in a study of neurological immune-mediated disorders. This clonotype was recorded at least ten times. The antigen is undetermined. TCRdb re-called the 5' RACE reads with MiXCR, one entry per CDR3 protein. This sample carries roughly 90,000 distinct CDR3 sequences, around 3.6% of them seen once, and the ten largest clones take around 3.2%. This CDR3 comprises 13 residues. The V gene lost 5 bases and the J gene lost 4 bases, with 11 bases spanning the gap. Germline CDR1 reads MNHEY; CDR2 reads SVGEGT. General study points: A possible signature was seen in one related-CDR3 cluster, into which phylogenetic grouping placed the repertoires of 18 of 34 multiple sclerosis patients. Clinical features showed no association with the multiple sclerosis repertoire cluster, and MRI features showed none either. Multiple sclerosis, the disease with the least TCR clonal expansion, fell below healthy controls, whereas HTLV-1-associated myelopathy showed the most.

The TCR originated in a woman in her 50s with multiple sclerosis. The genes are TRBV6-2 or TRBV6-3 and TRBJ1-1; TRBD1 might be the D (6 bases). Sequences were obtained from PBMCs. The CDR3 spells CASSPHRVTEAFF. Here the CDR3 DNA reads TGTGCCAGCAGTCCGCACAGGGTCACTGAAGCTTTCTTT.